A selection of T cell receptor beta chains follows, all from one sample in a study of blood T cell repertoires in COVID-19. Sequencing used immunoSEQ multiplex PCR; TCRdb keeps in-frame clones, though not all of them. Here the sample spans fewer than 200,000 clones, over 80% being singletons. The sequenced material came from peripheral blood. These receptors came from a man aged 25-40 years with COVID-19, enrolled during active disease. CDR3s include the opening cysteine and the closing phenylalanine or tryptophan. A D gene is named only where the DNA matches it firmly. Rows give clone size only sometimes, using once, few, many, or a class for an expanded clone.

cdr3_aa: CASSVARVAGYTDTQYF; cdr3_nt: TGTGCCAGCAGCGTAGCTAGGGTAGCGGGATACACAGATACGCAGTATTTT; clone_size: -; j_call: TRBJ2-3; v_call: TRBV9; d_call: TRBD2
cdr3_aa: CASSPPWTDNYGYTF; cdr3_nt: TGTGCCAGCAGCCCCCCCTGGACAGATAACTATGGCTACACCTTC; clone_size: -; j_call: TRBJ1-2; v_call: TRBV7-9; d_call: -
cdr3_aa: CASSQVGVRYEQYF; cdr3_nt: TGTGCCAGCAGCCAAGTCGGGGTACGCTACGAGCAGTACTTC; clone_size: -; j_call: TRBJ2-7; v_call: TRBV14; d_call: -
cdr3_aa: CASSLGPDRGGYGYTF; cdr3_nt: TGTGCCAGCAGCTTAGGCCCGGACAGGGGAGGCTATGGCTACACCTTC; clone_size: -; j_call: TRBJ1-2; v_call: TRBV13; d_call: TRBD1
cdr3_aa: CASHPTGLGPGELFF; cdr3_nt: TGTGCCAGCCACCCGACAGGGTTGGGGCCCGGGGAGCTGTTTTTT; clone_size: -; j_call: TRBJ2-2; v_call: TRBV10-3; d_call: TRBD1
cdr3_aa: CASSSDRGVTEAFF; cdr3_nt: TGTGCCAGCAGTTCCGACAGGGGAGTCACTGAAGCTTTCTTT; clone_size: -; j_call: TRBJ1-1; v_call: TRBV27; d_call: TRBD1
cdr3_aa: CASSVKQGLYNEQFF; cdr3_nt: TGTGCCAGCAGCGTAAAGCAGGGTCTCTACAATGAGCAGTTCTTC; clone_size: few; j_call: TRBJ2-1; v_call: TRBV9; d_call: -
cdr3_aa: CASSWEGGQYF; cdr3_nt: TGCGCCAGCAGCTGGGAAGGGGGGCAGTATTTT; clone_size: -; j_call: TRBJ2-3; v_call: TRBV5-1; d_call: -
cdr3_aa: CASSFGGQETQYF; cdr3_nt: TGTGCCAGCAGTTTTGGAGGGCAAGAGACCCAGTACTTC; clone_size: -; j_call: TRBJ2-5; v_call: TRBV27; d_call: -
cdr3_aa: CASTQSAYSYEQYF; cdr3_nt: TGTGCCAGCACCCAATCTGCCTACTCCTACGAGCAGTACTTC; clone_size: -; j_call: TRBJ2-7; v_call: TRBV7-9; d_call: -
cdr3_aa: CASSNFKGGRANEQYF; cdr3_nt: TGTGCCAGTAGTAACTTTAAAGGGGGCCGGGCCAACGAGCAGTACTTC; clone_size: -; j_call: TRBJ2-7; v_call: TRBV19; d_call: TRBD1
cdr3_aa: CASSPGQVGRNEQYF; cdr3_nt: TGTGCCAGCAGCCCCGGACAGGTCGGGCGGAACGAGCAGTACTTC; clone_size: -; j_call: TRBJ2-7; v_call: TRBV7-3; d_call: TRBD1
cdr3_aa: CASSVPGRGETQYF; cdr3_nt: TGTGCCAGCAGCGTCCCAGGCAGAGGGGAGACCCAGTACTTC; clone_size: -; j_call: TRBJ2-5; v_call: TRBV9; d_call: -
cdr3_aa: CASSQQGDEQYF; cdr3_nt: TGTGCCAGCAGCCAACAGGGCGACGAGCAGTACTTC; clone_size: once; j_call: TRBJ2-7; v_call: TRBV28; d_call: -
cdr3_aa: CASSLENRGRETQYF; cdr3_nt: TGTGCCAGCAGCTTGGAAAACAGGGGGCGGGAGACCCAGTACTTC; clone_size: -; j_call: TRBJ2-5; v_call: TRBV5-8; d_call: TRBD1
cdr3_aa: CASSLNRADQPQHF; cdr3_nt: TGTGCCAGCAGCTTAAACAGGGCCGATCAGCCCCAGCATTTT; clone_size: -; j_call: TRBJ1-5; v_call: TRBV7-2; d_call: -
cdr3_aa: CASSSTHDSYNEQFF; cdr3_nt: TGTGCCAGCAGCTCTACGCATGACAGCTACAATGAGCAGTTCTTC; clone_size: -; j_call: TRBJ2-1; v_call: TRBV7-2; d_call: -
cdr3_aa: CASSEALGVLAGGPGYDEQFF; cdr3_nt: TGTGCCAGCAGTGAAGCGCTTGGGGTGCTAGCGGGAGGGCCGGGGTACGATGAGCAGTTCTTC; clone_size: -; j_call: TRBJ2-1; v_call: TRBV2; d_call: TRBD2
cdr3_aa: CAIQGSSGNTIYF; cdr3_nt: TGTGCCATACAGGGGTCCTCTGGAAACACCATATATTTT; clone_size: -; j_call: TRBJ1-3; v_call: TRBV10-3; d_call: TRBD1
cdr3_aa: CASSLRSMTQYF; cdr3_nt: TGTGCCAGCAGCTTGAGAAGTATGACCCAGTACTTC; clone_size: -; j_call: TRBJ2-5; v_call: TRBV11-1; d_call: -
cdr3_aa: CASSRPGQVNTEAFF; cdr3_nt: TGTGCCAGCAGTCGCCCCGGACAGGTTAACACTGAAGCTTTCTTT; clone_size: -; j_call: TRBJ1-1; v_call: TRBV28; d_call: TRBD1
cdr3_aa: CASSYSISGESYGYTF; cdr3_nt: TGTGCCAGCAGTTACTCGATATCAGGGGAGAGCTATGGCTACACCTTC; clone_size: -; j_call: TRBJ1-2; v_call: TRBV6-5; d_call: -
cdr3_aa: CASSLGSGPINSNQPQHF; cdr3_nt: TGTGCCAGCAGTTTAGGCAGCGGACCAATTAATAGCAATCAGCCCCAGCATTTT; clone_size: few; j_call: TRBJ1-5; v_call: TRBV27; d_call: -
cdr3_aa: CASSGEVMDRVRKGYTF; cdr3_nt: TGTGCCAGCAGCGGCGAGGTCATGGACAGGGTGAGGAAGGGCTACACCTTC; clone_size: -; j_call: TRBJ1-2; v_call: TRBV9; d_call: TRBD1
cdr3_aa: CASSGRVLKEKLFF; cdr3_nt: TGTGCCAGTAGTGGGCGGGTTTTAAAGGAAAAACTGTTTTTT; clone_size: -; j_call: TRBJ1-4; v_call: TRBV19; d_call: -
cdr3_aa: CASRLGQGAHNEQYF; cdr3_nt: TGCGCCAGCAGGCTGGGACAGGGGGCGCACAACGAGCAGTACTTC; clone_size: -; j_call: TRBJ2-7; v_call: TRBV5-1; d_call: TRBD1
cdr3_aa: CASSQDDKGRGQPQHF; cdr3_nt: TGTGCCAGCAGCCAAGATGATAAGGGGCGCGGACAGCCCCAGCATTTT; clone_size: -; j_call: TRBJ1-5; v_call: TRBV3-1/TRBV3-2; d_call: -
cdr3_aa: CASSKGSGGYGANVLTF; cdr3_nt: TGTGCCAGCAGCAAAGGGAGCGGCGGGTACGGGGCCAACGTCCTGACTTTC; clone_size: -; j_call: TRBJ2-6; v_call: TRBV21-1; d_call: -
cdr3_aa: CARTGTANTEAFF; cdr3_nt: TGTGCCAGAACCGGGACAGCGAACACTGAAGCTTTCTTT; clone_size: -; j_call: TRBJ1-1; v_call: TRBV2; d_call: TRBD1
cdr3_aa: CASSGFGREYEQYF; cdr3_nt: TGTGCCAGCAGCGGCTTCGGACGGGAGTACGAGCAGTACTTC; clone_size: -; j_call: TRBJ2-7; v_call: TRBV7-9; d_call: -
cdr3_aa: CASSIGGLALTGELFF; cdr3_nt: TGTGCCAGTAGTATAGGGGGACTAGCGCTAACCGGGGAGCTGTTTTTT; clone_size: -; j_call: TRBJ2-2; v_call: TRBV19; d_call: TRBD2
cdr3_aa: CASSLAGGPGNEQFF; cdr3_nt: TGTGCCAGCAGCTTAGCGGGGGGGCCGGGCAATGAGCAGTTCTTC; clone_size: -; j_call: TRBJ2-1; v_call: TRBV7-6; d_call: -
cdr3_aa: CASSSTAPNEKLFF; cdr3_nt: TGTGCCAGCAGTTCGACAGCACCTAATGAAAAACTGTTTTTT; clone_size: -; j_call: TRBJ1-4; v_call: TRBV27; d_call: -
cdr3_aa: CASMGLGGGNTIYF; cdr3_nt: TGTGCCAGCATGGGTCTCGGCGGGGGAAACACCATATATTTT; clone_size: -; j_call: TRBJ1-3; v_call: TRBV2; d_call: -
cdr3_aa: CASSGAGLGNTIYF; cdr3_nt: TGTGCCAGTAGTGGGGCCGGGCTTGGAAACACCATATATTTT; clone_size: -; j_call: TRBJ1-3; v_call: TRBV19; d_call: -
cdr3_aa: CASSYRGGQNSPLHF; cdr3_nt: TGTGCCAGCAGTTACAGAGGCGGGCAAAATTCACCCCTCCACTTT; clone_size: once; j_call: TRBJ1-6; v_call: TRBV6-5; d_call: -
cdr3_aa: CASSYGGATDTQYF; cdr3_nt: TGTGCCAGCAGTTACGGGGGGGCCACAGATACGCAGTATTTT; clone_size: once; j_call: TRBJ2-3; v_call: TRBV6-2/TRBV6-3; d_call: -
cdr3_aa: CASSPGGGAGSYEQYF; cdr3_nt: TGTGCCAGCAGCCCTGGCGGGGGGGCGGGCTCCTACGAGCAGTACTTC; clone_size: few; j_call: TRBJ2-7; v_call: TRBV7-9; d_call: TRBD2
cdr3_aa: CASSRTSGTVLFF; cdr3_nt: TGCGCCAGCAGCCGGACTTCCGGGACTGTGCTGTTCTTC; clone_size: -; j_call: TRBJ2-1; v_call: TRBV5-1; d_call: -
cdr3_aa: CASSLGRGNQPQHF; cdr3_nt: TGTGCCAGCAGCCTCGGCCGGGGCAATCAGCCCCAGCATTTT; clone_size: few; j_call: TRBJ1-5; v_call: TRBV3-1/TRBV3-2; d_call: -
cdr3_aa: CASSSPQGAKNIQYF; cdr3_nt: TGTGCCAGCAGTTCCCCTCAGGGAGCCAAAAACATTCAGTACTTC; clone_size: -; j_call: TRBJ2-4; v_call: TRBV6-5; d_call: -
cdr3_aa: CASSLTSGRAWTGELFF; cdr3_nt: TGTGCCAGCAGCTTAACTAGCGGGAGGGCCTGGACCGGGGAGCTGTTTTTT; clone_size: -; j_call: TRBJ2-2; v_call: TRBV7-3; d_call: TRBD2
cdr3_aa: CASSLSHVGGPYEQYF; cdr3_nt: TGCGCCAGCAGCTTGTCCCACGTAGGGGGTCCCTACGAGCAGTACTTC; clone_size: -; j_call: TRBJ2-7; v_call: TRBV5-1; d_call: -
cdr3_aa: CASTKRSGGSYNEQFF; cdr3_nt: TGTGCCAGCACCAAGAGGAGCGGGGGCTCCTACAATGAGCAGTTCTTC; clone_size: once; j_call: TRBJ2-1; v_call: TRBV28; d_call: TRBD2
cdr3_aa: CASSQRTGSYEQYF; cdr3_nt: TGTGCCAGCAGCCAAAGGACAGGCTCCTACGAGCAGTACTTC; clone_size: -; j_call: TRBJ2-7; v_call: TRBV6-5; d_call: TRBD1
cdr3_aa: CASSLWGQGAGTEAFF; cdr3_nt: TGTGCCAGCAGCTTATGGGGACAGGGGGCCGGGACTGAAGCTTTCTTT; clone_size: -; j_call: TRBJ1-1; v_call: TRBV7-2; d_call: TRBD1
cdr3_aa: CASSYSGSTGELFF; cdr3_nt: TGTGCCAGCAGTTACTCCGGGTCCACCGGGGAGCTGTTTTTT; clone_size: -; j_call: TRBJ2-2; v_call: TRBV6-5; d_call: -
cdr3_aa: CASTLAGAEQFF; cdr3_nt: TGTGCCAGCACCTTAGCGGGGGCTGAGCAGTTCTTC; clone_size: -; j_call: TRBJ2-1; v_call: TRBV2; d_call: TRBD2
cdr3_aa: CASSFGGGAGGYTF; cdr3_nt: TGTGCCAGCAGCTTCGGAGGGGGCGCTGGAGGCTACACCTTC; clone_size: -; j_call: TRBJ1-2; v_call: TRBV7-8; d_call: TRBD1
cdr3_aa: CASSSPYRGSNEKLFF; cdr3_nt: TGTGCCAGCAGCTCCCCCTACAGGGGATCTAATGAAAAACTGTTTTTT; clone_size: -; j_call: TRBJ1-4; v_call: TRBV11-2; d_call: TRBD1
cdr3_aa: CASSVQAGEIREQYF; cdr3_nt: TGTGCCAGCAGCGTACAGGCGGGAGAAATTCGCGAGCAGTACTTC; clone_size: few; j_call: TRBJ2-7; v_call: TRBV9; d_call: TRBD2
cdr3_aa: CASSPSESSYNEQFF; cdr3_nt: TGTGCCAGCAGTCCTAGCGAGAGCTCCTACAATGAGCAGTTCTTC; clone_size: once; j_call: TRBJ2-1; v_call: TRBV7-3; d_call: -
cdr3_aa: CSASPTRGHEQFF; cdr3_nt: TGCAGTGCTAGTCCCACTAGAGGCCATGAGCAGTTCTTC; clone_size: -; j_call: TRBJ2-1; v_call: TRBV20-1; d_call: -
cdr3_aa: CASSVRRDFSYNEQFF; cdr3_nt: TGTGCCAGCAGCGTTCGCAGGGACTTCTCTTACAATGAGCAGTTCTTC; clone_size: -; j_call: TRBJ2-1; v_call: TRBV11-1; d_call: -
cdr3_aa: CASSYLSNYGYTF; cdr3_nt: TGTGCCAGCAGTTACTTATCTAACTATGGCTACACCTTC; clone_size: -; j_call: TRBJ1-2; v_call: TRBV6-5; d_call: -
cdr3_aa: CASSPVDTQYF; cdr3_nt: TGTGCCAGCAGTCCGGTAGATACGCAGTATTTT; clone_size: -; j_call: TRBJ2-3; v_call: TRBV5-8; d_call: -
cdr3_aa: CASSRQTANYGYTF; cdr3_nt: TGTGCCAGCAGTCGACAGACAGCTAACTATGGCTACACCTTC; clone_size: -; j_call: TRBJ1-2; v_call: TRBV6-5; d_call: -
cdr3_aa: CASSLRPDSTEAFF; cdr3_nt: TGTGCCAGCAGCTTAAGACCGGACAGCACTGAAGCTTTCTTT; clone_size: -; j_call: TRBJ1-1; v_call: TRBV7-3; d_call: -
cdr3_aa: CASSGGTGVTTNEKLFF; cdr3_nt: TGTGCCAGCAGTGGGGGGACAGGGGTTACAACTAATGAAAAACTGTTTTTT; clone_size: -; j_call: TRBJ1-4; v_call: TRBV2; d_call: TRBD1
cdr3_aa: CASSTGGNAFF; cdr3_nt: TGTGCCAGCAGCACCGGGGGGAACGCTTTCTTT; clone_size: once; j_call: TRBJ1-1; v_call: TRBV12-3/TRBV12-4; d_call: -